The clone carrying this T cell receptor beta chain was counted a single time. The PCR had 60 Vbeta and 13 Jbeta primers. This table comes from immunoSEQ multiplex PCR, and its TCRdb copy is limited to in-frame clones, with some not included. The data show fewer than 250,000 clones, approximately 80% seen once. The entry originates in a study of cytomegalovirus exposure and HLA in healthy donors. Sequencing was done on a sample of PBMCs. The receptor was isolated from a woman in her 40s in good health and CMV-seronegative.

DNA of the CDR3: TGTGCCAGCAGCGCGCGAGGACTAGCCACAGATACGCAGTATTTT. Protein product: CASSARGLATDTQYF. The V gene is TRBV7-3, the J gene TRBJ2-3; TRBD2 aligns across 8 bases. The germline V gene has CDR1 SGHTA and CDR2 FQGTGA. J gave up 2 bases and V 5 bases, and 6 bases lay outside the gene matches. The CDR3 runs to 15 residues.